This T cell receptor beta chain emerged from a study of cytomegalovirus exposure and HLA in healthy donors. The study, taken as a whole, reports: The study put under 200 TCR beta chains on its list as cytomegalovirus-associated. A later analysis found common viral pathogens apparently linked to several of the most significant clusters. A later analysis reportedly found that, within productive TCRs, an Asian-associated ancestry cluster had fewer N-insertions than the mean observed across the roughly 630 donors.

To note about this clone: Antigen: not known.

PCR involved 60 Vbeta and 13 Jbeta primers. TCRdb keeps only in-frame clones here, not all; method: immunoSEQ multiplex PCR. The ten top clones account for 9% to 15%, within a sample of roughly 57,000 clones. The sample was PBMCs. This TCR derives from a woman in her thirties in good health and CMV-seropositive.

The CDR3 DNA sequence: TGTGCCAGCAGCTTCTCGTTGGTTGGAGGGCTTAATGGCTACACCTTC. Its protein is CASSFSLVGGLNGYTF. The chain uses TRBV7-9 and TRBJ1-2; no firm D call. Germline loops: CDR1 SEHNR, CDR2 FQNEAQ (reference sequence). V gave up 3 bases and J gave up 6 bases, with 20 bases separating them. This CDR3 comprises 16 residues.